This TCR beta chain appears in the sequencing data of a study of blood T cells in healthy people across ages. A sample-barcoded 5' primer and a J-beta primer mix were used in a second PCR of about 6 to 12 cycles. Via MiXCR, TCRdb re-called the 5' RACE reads, giving one row per CDR3 protein. The sample lists about 1.8 million distinct CDR3 sequences, roughly 52% seen once, with approximately 2% in the top ten. With V trimmed by 2 bases and J by 7 bases, 12 bases remained unmatched. This CDR3 region has 16 residues. The germline gives CDR1 SGHKS, CDR2 YYEKEE (reference sequence). The receptor comes from a middle-aged woman in good health. Sequencing was carried out using blood. V is TRBV5-5 and J is TRBJ2-3; 8 bases map to TRBD1. As DNA, the CDR3 is TGTGCCAGCAGCTTCGAGAGACAGGGGCCTCTACATACGCAGTATTTT. Its translation: CASSFERQGPLHTQYF.